The 22 T cell receptor beta chains below all came from one sample that was sequenced in a study of blood T cell repertoires in COVID-19. Clones were sequenced by immunoSEQ multiplex PCR, and TCRdb holds only the in-frame ones, with some missing. Here the sample spans around 200,000 clones, roughly nine tenths being singletons. Material for sequencing was PBMCs or T cells enriched from blood (not recorded which). These receptors were taken from a woman aged 50 to 65 in a cohort exposed to, infected with or recovered from COVID-19 (not recorded which).

V gene TRBV9 combines with J gene TRBJ1-4; D is unresolved. The V gene's germline CDR1 is SGDLS and CDR2 YYNGEE. The CDR3 loop spans 14 amino acids. Trimming took off 3 bases at V and 4 bases at J, with 10 bases between the two ends. The CDR3 coding sequence is TGTGCCAGCAGCGGGGCAGAAATTAATGAAAAACTGTTTTTT. Translating gives CASSGAEINEKLFF.

The V gene is TRBV24-1, the J gene TRBJ2-1; the D gene is possibly TRBD1 (5 bases). This CDR3 comprises 13 residues. Germline V gives CDR1 KGHDR, CDR2 SFDVKD. V was clipped by 6 bases and J by 10 bases, with 15 bases between them. The CDR3 DNA reads as TGTGCCACCAGTCGAACCAGGGAAGGGGAGCAGTTCTTC. This gives the protein CATSRTREGEQFF.

The chain links TRBV5-4 to TRBJ2-7; 7 bases map to TRBD1. Germline CDR1 SGHNT, CDR2 YYREEE (reference sequence). The J segment lost 4 bases and the V segment lost 4 bases, leaving 11 bases of the junction unmatched. CDR3 length equals 15 residues. The CDR3 DNA reads as TGTGCCAGCAGCACTGCCCCGGGACAGTCTTACGAGCAGTACTTC. It yields the protein CASSTAPGQSYEQYF.

The chain has TRBV19 and TRBJ2-2, with 10 bases aligning to TRBD2. The V and J ends lost 7 bases and 7 bases, in that order; junction bases with no gene match: 6. The CDR3 totals 14 residues. The germline V gene has CDR1 LNHDA and CDR2 SQIVND (reference sequence). CDR3 DNA sequence: TGTGCCAGTATGAGCGGGGGGGCCATCGGGGAGCTGTTTTTT. Translated, it gives CASMSGGAIGELFF.

The chain employs TRBV2 and TRBJ2-7, with D perhaps matching TRBD1 (6 bases). The CDR3 consists of 15 residues. Germline loops: CDR1 SNHLY, CDR2 FYNNEI. V shed 7 bases and J shed 2 bases, with 18 bases lying between them. CDR3 sequence: CASNIYRDNPYEQYF. The DNA of the CDR3 is TGTGCCAGCAACATCTACCGGGACAATCCCTACGAGCAGTACTTC.

This chain joins TRBV4-3 and TRBJ2-7; TRBD2 might be the D (7 bases). V was pared by 4 bases and J by 5 bases, with 18 bases between. Germline V CDR1 and CDR2: LGHNA, YSLEER. The CDR3 has 15 residues. The CDR3, as DNA: TGCGCCAGCAGCCCGGAAGTGGGGGGGCCCCACGAGCAGTACTTC. Encoded protein: CASSPEVGGPHEQYF.

V usage is TRBV27 and J usage is TRBJ2-1, with 9 bases fitting TRBD1. After removal of 4 bases from V and 6 bases from J, the junction contained 13 bases not matched to a gene. This CDR3 region has 17 residues. CDR1 and CDR2 from the germline V gene are MNHEY and SMNVEV (reference sequence). The CDR3 region is CASSYILGTGSRNEQFF. CDR3 in DNA: TGTGCCAGCAGTTACATTCTGGGGACAGGGAGTCGCAATGAGCAGTTCTTC.

J is TRBJ1-4 and V is TRBV30; 8 bases are shared with TRBD1. From germline, CDR1 is GTSNPN and CDR2 SVGIG (reference sequence). This CDR3 has 14 amino acids. Unmatched junction bases numbered 4, after V lost 3 bases and J lost 4 bases. The CDR3 region is CAWSRTGGNEKLFF. CDR3 nucleotide sequence: TGTGCCTGGAGCCGTACAGGGGGTAATGAAAAACTGTTTTTT. The variable domain in full, completed from reference TRBV30 and TRBJ1-4, reads SQTIHQWPATLVQPVGSPLSLECTVEGTSNPNLYWYRQAAGRGLQLLFYSVGIGQISSEVPQNLSASRPQDRQFILSSKKLLLSDSGFYLCAWSRTGGNEKLFFGSGTQLSVL.

The chain has TRBV7-9 and TRBJ2-1; 10 bases match TRBD2. Germline V CDR1 and CDR2: SEHNR, FQNEAQ (reference sequence). This CDR3 is built from 15 residues. The trim removed 7 bases at V and 4 bases at J, leaving 7 bases unmatched. The CDR3 DNA is TGTGCCAGCAACCCGGGTAGCGGGGGGTACAATGAGCAGTTCTTC. As protein: CASNPGSGGYNEQFF. Full variable domain (remainder filled in from reference TRBV7-9 and TRBJ2-1): DTGVSQNPRHKITKRGQNVTFRCDPISEHNRLYWYRQTLGQGPEFLTYFQNEAQLEKSRLLSDRFSAERPKGSFSTLEIQRTEQGDSAMYLCASNPGSGGYNEQFFGPGTRLTVL.

This clone has just a few counts. The chain employs TRBV27 and TRBJ1-2; the match to TRBD1 covers 7 bases. CDR3 length: 14 residues. After removal of 3 bases from V and 7 bases from J, the junction contained 8 bases not matched to a gene. The germline gives CDR1 MNHEY, CDR2 SMNVEV (reference sequence). The chain's CDR3 is CASSFVGGAGGYTF. DNA of the CDR3: TGTGCCAGCAGTTTTGTAGGGGGCGCGGGTGGCTACACCTTC.

This chain links TRBV10-1 with TRBJ1-2, with D possibly TRBD1 on 5 matching bases. Germline CDR1 and CDR2: WNHNN and SYGVQD (reference sequence). The CDR3 covers 13 residues. Trimming took off 3 bases at V and 6 bases at J, with 11 bases between the two ends. The CDR3 protein is CASSESLRDGYTF. The CDR3 DNA reads TGCGCCAGCAGTGAATCCCTCAGGGATGGCTACACCTTC.

The chain carries TRBV6-5 and TRBJ1-1; D remains ambiguous. This CDR3 is built from 12 residues. Trimming pared 2 bases from V and 6 bases from J, leaving 7 bases between. Germline CDR1 is MNHEY and CDR2 is SVGAGI. The CDR3 sequence is CASSYVRAEAFF. The CDR3 bases are TGTGCCAGCAGTTACGTTCGCGCTGAAGCTTTCTTT.

This CDR3 is CASSLGGGLPQHF. The CDR3 DNA reads TGTGCCAGCAGTTTAGGGGGGGGTTTGCCCCAGCATTTT. V usage is TRBV12-3 or TRBV12-4 and J usage is TRBJ1-5, with a weak D call TRBD1 (5 bases). This CDR3 contains 13 residues. Trimming pared 1 base from V and 9 bases from J, leaving 10 bases between.

V gene TRBV30 combines with J gene TRBJ1-2, with D possibly matching TRBD1 (6 bases). Trimming cost V 2 bases and J 4 bases, with 8 bases left between them. Per the germline V gene, CDR1 is GTSNPN and CDR2 is SVGIG (reference sequence). The length of the CDR3 is 12 residues. The CDR3 here is CAWSRGAYGYTF. DNA of the CDR3: TGTGCCTGGAGTCGGGGGGCCTATGGCTACACCTTC.

V gene TRBV11-2 combines with J gene TRBJ1-6; D remains unclear. CDR3 size: 13 residues. Germline V lookup: CDR1 SGHAT, CDR2 FQNNGV. V lost 5 bases to trimming and J lost 6 bases, with 8 bases between them. This CDR3 reads CASSPGGNSPLHF. The CDR3 bases are TGTGCCAGCAGCCCGGGAGGTAATTCACCCCTCCACTTT.

The rearrangement links TRBV4-3 to TRBJ1-6; maybe TRBD1 (6 bases). The V gene's germline CDR1 is LGHNA and CDR2 YSLEER. This CDR3 comprises 15 residues. Trimming pared 1 base from V and 6 bases from J, leaving 10 bases between. CDR3 in DNA: TGCGCCAGCAGCCAAGCGTGGACAGCTAATTCACCCCTCCACTTT. Translation gives CASSQAWTANSPLHF.

This sequence joins TRBV7-9 and TRBJ2-7; D unclear. The germline gives CDR1 SEHNR, CDR2 FQNEAQ (reference sequence). The germline V and J ends were trimmed by 5 bases and 0 bases, with 8 bases remaining between them. This CDR3 region has 13 residues. CDR3 bases: TGTGCCAGCAGCCATGAGAACTCCTACGAGCAGTACTTC. It is translated as CASSHENSYEQYF.

V gene TRBV5-4 combines with J gene TRBJ2-5, with 9 positions matching TRBD1. Germline lookup yields CDR1 SGHNT and CDR2 YYREEE (reference sequence). This CDR3 region has 15 residues. V gave up 3 bases and J gave up 4 bases; unmatched junction bases: 7. The CDR3 coding sequence is TGTGCCAGCAGCTCCCCGGGACAGGGTTCAGAGACCCAGTACTTC. Translating gives CASSSPGQGSETQYF.

The V and J genes are TRBV5-4 and TRBJ1-1, with a tentative D call TRBD1 (6 bases). Germline CDR1 SGHNT, CDR2 YYREEE (reference sequence). The CDR3 covers 16 residues. Trimming took off 3 bases at V and 0 bases at J, with 15 bases between the two ends. For the CDR3, the DNA is TGTGCCAGCAGCTCCCATGGGACAATCATGAACACTGAAGCTTTCTTT. It yields the protein CASSSHGTIMNTEAFF.

The V and J genes are TRBV5-4 and TRBJ2-3; the D is unclear. Germline assignment: CDR1 SGHNT and CDR2 YYREEE (reference sequence). V was cut by 0 bases and J by 2 bases, with 4 bases left in between. This CDR3 is built from 13 residues. The CDR3 coding sequence is TGTGCCAGCAGCTTGGACACCACAGATACGCAGTATTTT. Translation: CASSLDTTDTQYF. The full variable domain, in which reference TRBV5-4 and TRBJ2-3 provide the parts outside the CDR3, is ETGVTQSPTHLIKTRGQQVTLRCSSQSGHNTVSWYQQALGQGPQFIFQYYREEENGRGNFPPRFSGLQFPNYSSELNVNALELDDSALYLCASSLDTTDTQYFGPGTRLTVL.

The chain is built from TRBV3-1 (or the pseudogene TRBV3-2) and TRBJ2-5, with D possibly matching TRBD1 (6 bases). The CDR3 totals 15 residues. From germline, CDR1 is LGHDT and CDR2 YNNKEL (reference sequence). V dropped 4 bases and J dropped 9 bases, with 21 bases sitting between them. CDR3 sequence reads: CASSPNTGWAGAQYF. The DNA for the CDR3 is TGTGCCAGCAGCCCCAACACAGGGTGGGCCGGGGCCCAGTACTTC.

This clone came up once. V usage is TRBV2 and J usage is TRBJ1-6, with TRBD1 identical over 8 bases. CDR1 SNHLY and CDR2 FYNNEI come from the germline V gene. V was clipped by 7 bases and J by 6 bases; unmatched bases: 5. This CDR3 contains 14 residues. The CDR3 loop reads CASNGQGTNSPLHF. The CDR3 DNA follows: TGTGCCAGCAACGGACAGGGAACTAATTCACCCCTCCACTTT. Looking up the rest from reference TRBV2 and TRBJ1-6 gives the full variable domain: EPEVTQTPSHQVTQMGQEVILRCVPISNHLYFYWYRQILGQKVEFLVSFYNNEISEKSEIFDDQFSVERPDGSNFTLKIRSTKLEDSAMYFCASNGQGTNSPLHFGNGTRLTVT.